A single sample is the source of the 12 T cell receptor beta chains below, sequenced in a study of T cells in localized non-small cell lung cancer. Data came from immunoSEQ multiplex PCR; TCRdb stores just in-frame clones and leaves some out. Among about 59,000 clones listed, approximately 91% were seen once. Specimen: peripheral blood, collected before any cancer treatment. The receptor source for this set is a man aged 40-75 years with stage I lung adenocarcinoma.

The chain carries TRBV19 and TRBJ2-7; TRBD2 might be the D (5 bases). The germline V and J ends were trimmed by 6 bases and 2 bases, with 14 bases remaining between them. CDR3 length equals 14 residues. Germline assignment: CDR1 LNHDA and CDR2 SQIVND (reference sequence). The CDR3 DNA follows: TGTGCCAGTAGCCCGGGTGGAGGCGCCTACGAGCAGTACTTC. Residues: CASSPGGGAYEQYF.

The genes are TRBV7-2 and TRBJ2-5, with D uncertain. The germline gives CDR1 SGHTA, CDR2 FQGNSA. This CDR3 has 16 residues. The ends were cut back, 1 base at V and 4 bases at J, with 16 bases in the middle. The CDR3 DNA follows: TGTGCCAGCAGCTTAGTGCCCTGGGCCCCTGGAGAGACCCAGTACTTC. It is translated as CASSLVPWAPGETQYF.

The chain joins TRBV4-1 to TRBJ2-3; TRBD1 matches 12 bases. CDR1 and CDR2 from the germline V gene are MGHRA and YSYEKL. Losses at the gene ends were 3 bases for V and 4 bases for J; bases not matched to a gene: 11. This CDR3 spans 18 amino acids. This chain's CDR3 is CASSHVIRDRGRPDTQYF. CDR3 DNA: TGCGCCAGCAGCCATGTTATCCGGGACAGGGGGCGGCCAGATACGCAGTATTTT.

The genes are TRBV5-1 and TRBJ1-1; D remains ambiguous. Germline CDR1 reads SGHRS; CDR2 reads YFSETQ. CDR3 size: 13 residues. V lost 4 bases to trimming and J lost 0 bases, with 7 bases between them. The CDR3 coding sequence is TGCGCCAGCAGCGCGGCTTTGAACACTGAAGCTTTCTTT. Protein product: CASSAALNTEAFF.

V gene TRBV9 combines with J gene TRBJ2-7, with D perhaps TRBD1 (6 bases). There are 13 residues in the CDR3. Germline CDR1 reads SGDLS; CDR2 reads YYNGEE. The ends were cut back, 3 bases at V and 5 bases at J, with 12 bases in the middle. CDR3 in amino acids: CASSATGLDEQYF. CDR3 coding DNA: TGTGCCAGCAGCGCCACAGGGTTGGACGAGCAGTACTTC.

This clone was seen only once. The chain combines TRBV5-1 with TRBJ1-1; a weak D match, TRBD1 (5 bases). V shed 2 bases and J shed 2 bases, with 10 bases lying between them. The germline V gene encodes CDR1 SGHRS and CDR2 YFSETQ. This CDR3 has 14 amino acids. The CDR3 is CASSFTGINTEAFF. CDR3 bases: TGCGCCAGCAGCTTTACAGGCATTAACACTGAAGCTTTCTTT. The full variable domain, its missing parts supplied by reference TRBV5-1 and TRBJ1-1, is KAGVTQTPRYLIKTRGQQVTLSCSPISGHRSVSWYQQTPGQGLQFLFEYFSETQRNKGNFPGRFSGRQFSNSRSEMNVSTLELGDSALYLCASSFTGINTEAFFGQGTRLTVV.

This chain links TRBV18 with TRBJ2-5, with D possibly matching TRBD1 (5 bases). V was cut by 0 bases and J by 0 bases, with 8 bases left in between. This CDR3 region has 15 residues. Germline V lookup: CDR1 KGHSH, CDR2 LQKENI. In DNA, the CDR3 is TGTGCCAGCTCACCACCGGACAAGTACCAAGAGACCCAGTACTTC. This encodes CASSPPDKYQETQYF. The whole variable domain, filled in from reference TRBV18 and TRBJ2-5, reads NAGVMQNPRHLVRRRGQEARLRCSPMKGHSHVYWYRQLPEEGLKFMVYLQKENIIDESGMPKERFSAEFPKEGPSILRIQQVVRGDSAAYFCASSPPDKYQETQYFGPGTRLLVL.

The V call is TRBV19, the J call TRBJ2-1; TRBD2 matches 9 bases. Per the germline V gene, CDR1 is LNHDA and CDR2 is SQIVND (reference sequence). The CDR3 loop spans 17 amino acids. V shed 3 bases and J 5 bases; nucleotides not matched to a gene: 11. The CDR3 is CASSIGTSREKNNEQFF. Here the CDR3 DNA reads TGTGCCAGTAGTATCGGGACTAGCAGAGAAAAAAACAATGAGCAGTTCTTC.

V is TRBV5-1 and J is TRBJ2-4; 13 nucleotides line up with TRBD2. The CDR3 has 16 residues. J gave up 8 bases and V 3 bases, and 8 bases lay outside the gene matches. CDR1 is SGHRS, CDR2 YFSETQ, per germline. CDR3 sequence: CASSWGLAGILDIQYF. The CDR3, as DNA: TGCGCCAGCAGCTGGGGACTAGCGGGAATTTTAGACATTCAGTACTTC.

CDR3 sequence: CASSRAEPSEQYF. The CDR3 nucleotides read TGTGCCAGCAGCAGAGCGGAACCCTCCGAGCAGTACTTC. This chain uses TRBV7-9 with TRBJ2-7; D is possibly TRBD2 (5 bases). The V end lost 5 bases, the J end lost 6 bases, and 14 bases lay between the germline ends. The CDR3 contains 13 residues. CDR1 is SEHNR and CDR2 is FQNEAQ in the germline V gene (reference sequence).

The chain carries TRBV5-1 and TRBJ2-3; 8 bases fit TRBD1. Germline V CDR1 and CDR2: SGHRS, YFSETQ. The CDR3 runs to 17 residues. J lost 6 bases, V lost 0 bases, and 12 bases had no gene match. The CDR3 bases are TGCGCCAGCAGCTTGGTCTACGCAGGGGGCGCATCGGATACGCAGTATTTT. Translation: CASSLVYAGGASDTQYF.

J is TRBJ1-2 and V is TRBV6-5; tentatively, D is TRBD1 (5 bases). Trimming left V 3 bases short and J 0 bases short, with 8 bases between. The CDR3 loop spans 14 amino acids. In germline, CDR1 is MNHEY, CDR2 SVGAGI. CDR3 bases: TGTGCCAGCAGTTATGGGGCAGCTAACTATGGCTACACCTTC. It is translated as CASSYGAANYGYTF.